This T cell receptor (beta chain) was observed in a study of post-analysis software for immune sequencing data. Study as a whole: The patients showed relapsing-remitting, secondary progressive and progressive-relapsing multiple sclerosis courses.

As concerns this clonotype: What it binds is unknown.

Study-level results: TRBV segments more frequent in patients than in controls numbered roughly 5 and included TRBV5-6, TRBV5-1 and TRBV20-1. Multiple sclerosis patients showed significantly lower normalized Chao1 diversity than controls did.

The authors incorporated unique molecular identifiers into the TCR beta cDNA libraries. TCRdb analysed the PCR reads with MiXCR anew, one entry per CDR3 protein. The table has hundreds of thousands of distinct CDR3 sequences, around 64% seen once. This CDR3 contains 13 residues. The ends were cut back, 3 bases at V and 4 bases at J, with 7 bases in the middle. CDR1 KGHSH and CDR2 LQKENI come from the germline V gene. V gene TRBV18 combines with J gene TRBJ2-1; D remains ambiguous. What was sequenced was blood. The receptor was isolated from a girl aged 2-15 years with multiple sclerosis. CDR3 nucleotides: TGTGCCAGCTCACCGGTCGGGTACAATGAGCAGTTCTTC. Translating it yields CASSPVGYNEQFF. Supplemented by reference TRBV18 and TRBJ2-1, the full variable domain reads NAGVMQNPRHLVRRRGQEARLRCSPMKGHSHVYWYRQLPEEGLKFMVYLQKENIIDESGMPKERFSAEFPKEGPSILRIQQVVRGDSAAYFCASSPVGYNEQFFGPGTRLTVL.